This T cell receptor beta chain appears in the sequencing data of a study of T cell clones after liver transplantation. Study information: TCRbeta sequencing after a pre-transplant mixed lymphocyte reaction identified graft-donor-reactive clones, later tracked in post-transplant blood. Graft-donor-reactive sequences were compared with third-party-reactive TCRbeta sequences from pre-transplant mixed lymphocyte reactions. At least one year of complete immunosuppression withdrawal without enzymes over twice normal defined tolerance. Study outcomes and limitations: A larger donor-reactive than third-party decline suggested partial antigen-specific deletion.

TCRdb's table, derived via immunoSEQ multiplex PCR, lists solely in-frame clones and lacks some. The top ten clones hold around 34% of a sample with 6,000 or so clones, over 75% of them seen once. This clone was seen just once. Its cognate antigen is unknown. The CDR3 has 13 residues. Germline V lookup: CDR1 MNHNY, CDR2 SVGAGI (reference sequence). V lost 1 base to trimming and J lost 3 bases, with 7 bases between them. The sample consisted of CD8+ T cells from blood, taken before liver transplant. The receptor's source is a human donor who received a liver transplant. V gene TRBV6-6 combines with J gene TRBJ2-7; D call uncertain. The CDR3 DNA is TGTGCCAGCAGTTACTTTCTGAACTACGAGCAGTACTTC. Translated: CASSYFLNYEQYF.